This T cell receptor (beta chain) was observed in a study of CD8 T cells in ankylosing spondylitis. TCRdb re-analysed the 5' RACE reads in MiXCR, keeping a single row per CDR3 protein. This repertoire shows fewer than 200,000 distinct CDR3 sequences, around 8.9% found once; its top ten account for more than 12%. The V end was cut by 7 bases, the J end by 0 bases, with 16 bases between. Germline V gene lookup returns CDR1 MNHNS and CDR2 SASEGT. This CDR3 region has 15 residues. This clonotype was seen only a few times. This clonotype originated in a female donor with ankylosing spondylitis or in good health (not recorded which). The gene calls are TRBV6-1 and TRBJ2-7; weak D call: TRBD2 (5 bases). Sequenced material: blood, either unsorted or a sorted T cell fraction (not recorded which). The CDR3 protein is CASIGLGGSSYEQYF. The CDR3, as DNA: TGTGCCAGCATTGGCCTTGGAGGAAGCTCCTACGAGCAGTACTTC.